The TCR beta chain described here comes from a study of human T cells and chemical hapten exposure. TCRdb re-called the RACE reads with MiXCR, one entry per CDR3 protein. The sample lists more than 300,000 distinct CDR3 sequences; about 5% were seen once. Germline CDR1 and CDR2: SEHNR and FQNEAQ (reference sequence). V gave up 5 bases and J gave up 7 bases; unmatched junction bases: 8. CDR3 length equals 15 residues. The time point here: pre-sensitization, week 0. This sample's treatment: therapeutic diphenylcyclopropenone sensitization with weekly scalp DPC. This clonotype was seen at least ten times.

This sequence originates from a woman in her late teens or twenties with alopecia areata. Some clones in this sample may be carry-over from other donors' samples. This chain links TRBV7-9 with TRBJ2-3; 11 bases agree with TRBD2. This specimen consisted of whole blood, obtained in connection with sensitization to the hapten diphenylcyclopropenone (DPC). CDR3 residues: CASSTSGGRAHTQYF. CDR3 bases: TGTGCCAGCAGCACTAGCGGGGGCCGGGCCCATACGCAGTATTTT.